These 29 T cell receptor beta chains came from one sample sequenced in a study of blood T cell repertoires in COVID-19. Only in-frame clones appear in the TCRdb table, and some are missing; sequencing was by immunoSEQ multiplex PCR. The repertoire has approximately 140,000 clones, more than 75% of them found once; the top ten carry approximately 1.2%. What was sequenced was PBMCs or T cells enriched from blood (not recorded which). These receptors were collected from a woman aged 25 to 45 with acute COVID-19.

V and J are TRBV30 and TRBJ1-2; D call uncertain. The CDR3 is made up of 12 amino acids. V lost 1 base to trimming and J lost 7 bases, with 10 bases between them. The germline CDR1 and CDR2 sequences are GTSNPN and SVGIG (reference sequence). The CDR3: CAWSGPTSGYTF. In DNA form, the CDR3 reads TGTGCCTGGAGTGGCCCCACCAGTGGCTACACCTTC.

This chain joins TRBV30 and TRBJ1-2; D not certain. The CDR3 runs 10 residues. The germline V gene has CDR1 GTSNPN and CDR2 SVGIG (reference sequence). CDR3 coding DNA: TGTGTCTCGGCGGCGGGGGGCTACACCTTC. Translation: CVSAAGGYTF.

V usage is TRBV28 and J usage is TRBJ1-1, with TRBD1 matching over 7 bases. CDR1 and CDR2 (germline): MDHEN, SYDVKM. The CDR3 contains 17 residues. Unmatched junction bases numbered 13, after V lost 5 bases and J lost 1 base. The CDR3 DNA is TGTGCCAGCAGTATCACTCAGGGGGGATCCGCGAACACTGAAGCTTTCTTT. It encodes CASSITQGGSANTEAFF.

About this clone: The junction departs from the called germline gene at one end, perhaps through a read error. V usage is TRBV12-3 or TRBV12-4 and J usage is TRBJ1-4; D gene unclear. This CDR3 has 8 amino acids. The DNA for the CDR3 is TGTGCCAGCAGTTCGTACACTTTT. Protein product: CASSSYTF.

The V call is TRBV14, the J call TRBJ2-2; 8 positions match TRBD2. Germline CDR1 reads SGHDN; CDR2 reads FVKESK. The CDR3 contains 17 residues. The J segment lost 7 bases and the V segment lost 1 base, leaving 11 bases of the junction unmatched. DNA of the CDR3: TGTGCCAGCAGCCAAGCCACCGGGGGACTAGTCGGCGGGGAGCTGTTTTTT. Protein: CASSQATGGLVGGELFF.

The J gene is TRBJ2-7, the V gene TRBV9; 16 positions match TRBD2. V lost 2 bases, J lost 3 bases, and 2 bases stayed unmatched. This CDR3 has 16 amino acids. Per the germline V gene, CDR1 is SGDLS and CDR2 is YYNGEE. In nucleotides, the CDR3 is TGTGCCAGCAGCGTCGGGACTAGCGGGAGGGACTACGAGCAGTACTTC. Its protein product is CASSVGTSGRDYEQYF.

The chain employs TRBV27 and TRBJ2-1; maybe TRBD2 (6 bases). Germline V gives CDR1 MNHEY, CDR2 SMNVEV (reference sequence). The V and J ends lost 0 bases and 5 bases respectively, with 11 bases between them. The CDR3 is made up of 15 amino acids. The CDR3, as DNA: TGTGCCAGCAGTTTATCCTGGGGGGTTAACAATGAGCAGTTCTTC. It translates to CASSLSWGVNNEQFF.

V is TRBV30 and J is TRBJ1-1, with D possibly being TRBD1 (5 bases). The CDR3 has 11 residues. Per germline, CDR1 GTSNPN and CDR2 SVGIG (reference sequence). V lost 5 bases and J lost 7, with 11 bases in between. The CDR3 bases are TGTGCCTGGGCGGGGGGACTTGAAGCTTTCTTT. This codes for CAWAGGLEAFF.

A single count supports this clone. J is TRBJ2-1 and V is TRBV4-1; TRBD1 matches 9 bases. Trimming at V came to 3 bases and at J to 7 bases, leaving 25 bases not matched to a gene. The CDR3 contains 21 residues. Per the germline V gene, CDR1 is MGHRA and CDR2 is YSYEKL. As DNA, the CDR3 is TGCGCCAGCAGCCATTTGGTCCAAAGTTTTTCGACAGGGGGGAGGGAAAATGAGCAGTTCTTC. It yields the protein CASSHLVQSFSTGGRENEQFF.

The rearrangement links TRBV30 to TRBJ2-1; 8 bases match TRBD2. The junction had 3 bases not matched to a gene; V was cut back by 0 bases and J by 14 bases. The CDR3 has 11 residues. Per germline, CDR1 GTSNPN and CDR2 SVGIG (reference sequence). The DNA for the CDR3 is TGTGCCTGGAGTGTCCAGCGGGAGAAGTTCTTC. Encoded protein: CAWSVQREKFF.

The gene calls are TRBV20-1 and TRBJ2-7; unclear D gene. Germline V gene sequence: CDR1 DFQATT, CDR2 SNEGSKA (reference sequence). V lost 7 bases, J lost 3 bases, and 10 bases lay in between. This CDR3 region has 11 residues. The CDR3 nucleotides read TGCAGTGTTCAGGTGCGCTACGAGCAGTACTTC. Its translation is CSVQVRYEQYF.

The CDR3 loop reads CASSATSGRGSYEQYF. The CDR3 region has the DNA TGTGCCAGCAGCGCGACTAGCGGGAGGGGCTCCTACGAGCAGTACTTC. The chain employs TRBV5-4 and TRBJ2-7; 14 bases line up with TRBD2. This CDR3 is 16 amino acids long. Germline V gives CDR1 SGHNT, CDR2 YYREEE (reference sequence). The V and J ends lost 4 bases and 0 bases, in that order; junction bases with no gene match: 3.

J is TRBJ2-7 and V is TRBV28, with D perhaps matching TRBD1 (6 bases). CDR1 and CDR2 (germline): MDHEN, SYDVKM. V lost 8 bases and J 4 bases, leaving 21 bases between the germline ends. There are 15 residues in the CDR3. Here the CDR3 reads CASGAWTVMGYEQYF. The CDR3 bases are TGTGCCAGCGGGGCCTGGACAGTGATGGGTTACGAGCAGTACTTC.

V gene TRBV7-3 combines with J gene TRBJ2-3, with 16 nucleotides matching TRBD2. There are 14 residues in the CDR3. The germline CDR1 and CDR2 sequences are SGHTA and FQGTGA. V lost 9 bases, J lost 5 bases, and 2 bases stayed unmatched. CDR3 in amino acids: CASGTSGRVDTQYF. For the CDR3, the DNA is TGTGCCAGTGGGACTAGCGGGAGGGTAGATACGCAGTATTTT.

The CDR3 loop reads CAISEGGQGKIGEQFF. CDR3 bases: TGTGCCATCAGTGAGGGGGGACAGGGGAAAATCGGTGAGCAGTTCTTC. The rearrangement joins TRBV10-3 to TRBJ2-1, with 10 bases lining up with TRBD1. The V segment lost 2 bases and the J segment 9 bases; nucleotides outside the gene matches: 10. Germline V gene data show CDR1 as ENHRY and CDR2 as SYGVKD. CDR3 length: 16 residues.

V and J are TRBV9 and TRBJ2-2, with a tentative D call TRBD1 (6 bases). Trimming cost V 4 bases and J 5 bases, with 15 bases left between them. CDR1 and CDR2 from the germline V gene are SGDLS and YYNGEE. This CDR3 spans 15 amino acids. The CDR3 reads CASSLGQPGTGELFF. CDR3 DNA sequence: TGTGCCAGCAGCCTTGGACAGCCGGGGACCGGGGAGCTGTTTTTT. The full variable domain, completed using reference TRBV9 and TRBJ2-2, is DSGVTQTPKHLITATGQRVTLRCSPRSGDLSVYWYQQSLDQGLQFLIQYYNGEERAKGNILERFSAQQFPDLHSELNLSSLELGDSALYFCASSLGQPGTGELFFGEGSRLTVL.

The chain is built from TRBV2 and TRBJ2-1, with 11 bases lining up with TRBD2. This CDR3 comprises 16 residues. CDR1 is SNHLY, CDR2 FYNNEI, per germline. V lost 1 base and J lost 5; bases outside the gene matches: 4. The CDR3 DNA reads as TGTGCCAGCAGTGAAGGCCTAGCGGGGGGAAACAATGAGCAGTTCTTC. This codes for CASSEGLAGGNNEQFF.

The gene calls are TRBV5-1 and TRBJ1-1; no firm D call. In germline, CDR1 is SGHRS, CDR2 YFSETQ. The CDR3 extends over 18 amino acids. Trimming took off 2 bases at V and 1 base at J, with 21 bases between the two ends. The chain's CDR3 is CASSFTDGGAPANTEAFF. CDR3 nucleotides: TGCGCCAGCAGCTTTACAGACGGAGGCGCGCCGGCGAACACTGAAGCTTTCTTT.

V gene TRBV19 combines with J gene TRBJ1-4; D perhaps matches TRBD1 (6 bases). Germline V CDR1 and CDR2: LNHDA, SQIVND (reference sequence). Between the trimmed V and J ends, which lost 5 bases and 2 bases, there was a span of 9 bases. The CDR3 spans 14 residues. CDR3 sequence (DNA): TGTGCCAGTAGTCAACAGGGTACTAATGAAAAACTGTTTTTT. This codes for CASSQQGTNEKLFF.

The chain couples TRBV3-1 (or the pseudogene TRBV3-2) to TRBJ2-7; TRBD2 matches 7 bases. Germline V gene sequence: CDR1 LGHDT, CDR2 YNNKEL (reference sequence). The J segment lost 7 bases and the V segment lost 5 bases, leaving 11 bases of the junction unmatched. CDR3 length: 14 amino acids. The CDR3 DNA follows: TGTGCCAGCAGCATCGGGGGAGGGACGGGGGAGCAGTACTTC. The encoded protein is CASSIGGGTGEQYF.

This clone was found once. The chain employs TRBV24-1 and TRBJ2-2; 12 bases are a match to TRBD2. V lost 8 bases and J lost 7; bases outside the gene matches: 7. Germline loops: CDR1 KGHDR, CDR2 SFDVKD. The CDR3 totals 15 residues. CDR3 amino acids: CATTSSGRAVGELFF. The CDR3 DNA reads TGTGCCACCACTTCTAGCGGGAGGGCCGTCGGGGAGCTGTTTTTT.

The V and J genes are TRBV28 and TRBJ2-2; TRBD1 might be the D (6 bases). The V gene's germline CDR1 is MDHEN and CDR2 SYDVKM. The V end was cut by 8 bases, the J end by 0 bases, with 10 bases between. The CDR3 runs 14 residues. This CDR3 reads CASVTGTNTGELFF. For the CDR3, the DNA is TGTGCCAGCGTTACAGGGACGAACACCGGGGAGCTGTTTTTT.

The chain couples TRBV18 to TRBJ2-5; 8 positions agree with TRBD1. The CDR3 extends over 16 amino acids. Germline V CDR1 and CDR2: KGHSH, LQKENI. V was clipped by 3 bases and J by 2 bases; unmatched bases: 8. The CDR3 reads CASSPLTGDLQETQYF. The DNA of the CDR3 is TGTGCCAGCTCACCCCTGACAGGGGACCTACAAGAGACCCAGTACTTC.

The V call is TRBV3-1 (or the pseudogene TRBV3-2), the J call TRBJ1-1, with D possibly matching TRBD1 (5 bases). The CDR3 totals 11 residues. The V and J ends lost 0 bases and 11 bases respectively, with 7 bases between them. Germline V gene data show CDR1 as LGHDT and CDR2 as YNNKEL (reference sequence). CDR3 bases: TGTGCCAGCAGCCAAGAGGGGGGGGCTTTCTTT. Its protein product is CASSQEGGAFF.

The V call is TRBV28, the J call TRBJ1-1; TRBD1 is a possible D gene (5 bases). CDR3 length equals 15 residues. V lost 6 bases to trimming and J lost 4 bases, with 18 bases between them. CDR1 is MDHEN and CDR2 is SYDVKM in the germline V gene. The CDR3 loop reads CASSTNGAGGTEAFF. CDR3 in DNA: TGTGCCAGCAGCACAAACGGCGCCGGGGGCACTGAAGCTTTCTTT.

This CDR3 is CSVDRTGSTEAFF. For the CDR3, the DNA is TGCAGCGTCGATAGGACAGGGAGCACTGAAGCTTTCTTT. The chain uses TRBV29-1 and TRBJ1-1; 8 bases fit TRBD1. The CDR3 spans 13 residues. Germline loops: CDR1 SQVTM, CDR2 ANQGSEA. V trimming: 6 bases; J trimming: 4 bases; junction bases outside the gene matches: 7.

The chain employs TRBV2 and TRBJ1-3, with D unclear. CDR3 length: 16 residues. Per the germline V gene, CDR1 is SNHLY and CDR2 is FYNNEI. The V gene lost 5 bases and the J gene lost 1 base, with 15 bases spanning the gap. The CDR3 sequence is CASSQALLLSGNTIYF. The CDR3 DNA sequence: TGTGCCAGCAGTCAGGCCCTACTTTTGTCTGGAAACACCATATATTTT. Full variable domain (missing parts from reference TRBV2 and TRBJ1-3): EPEVTQTPSHQVTQMGQEVILRCVPISNHLYFYWYRQILGQKVEFLVSFYNNEISEKSEIFDDQFSVERPDGSNFTLKIRSTKLEDSAMYFCASSQALLLSGNTIYFGEGSWLTVV.

The genes are TRBV29-1 and TRBJ2-1; 12 nucleotides match TRBD2. There are 16 residues in the CDR3. The V gene end was trimmed by 8 bases and the J gene end by 12 bases; junction bases not matched to a gene: 20. CDR1 and CDR2 from the germline V gene are SQVTM and ANQGSEA. The CDR3 DNA reads as TGCAGCTCCCGGAACACACCCGGACTAGCGGGGACGTCGCAGTTCTTC. Encoded protein: CSSRNTPGLAGTSQFF.

CDR3 nucleotides: TGTGCCAGCAGTGAACTCGGAGTCGCGAACACCGGGGAGCTGTTTTTT. Protein sequence: CASSELGVANTGELFF. The chain joins TRBV2 to TRBJ2-2; D unclear. CDR1 is SNHLY and CDR2 is FYNNEI in the germline V gene. This CDR3 comprises 16 residues. The V end was cut by 2 bases, the J end by 0 bases, with 10 bases between.